These 14 T cell receptor beta chains originate from one sample sequenced in a study of blood T cell repertoires in COVID-19. TCRdb keeps only in-frame clones here, not all; method: immunoSEQ multiplex PCR. The table lists about 270,000 clones, just under 90% of them singletons. Source material: PBMCs or T cells enriched from blood (not recorded which). The receptor source for this set is a woman in her thirties with acute COVID-19.

This sequence joins TRBV29-1 and TRBJ1-1; no clear D. This CDR3 region has 13 residues. Trimming shortened V by 1 base and J by 4 bases, and 10 bases separated the two germline ends. Per germline, CDR1 SQVTM and CDR2 ANQGSEA. As DNA, the CDR3 is TGCAGCGTTGAAGGGGTTGGAGGCACTGAAGCTTTCTTT. It translates to CSVEGVGGTEAFF.

The V gene is TRBV12-3 or TRBV12-4, the J gene TRBJ2-7, with D uncertain. Trimming shortened V by 3 bases and J by 5 bases, and 11 bases separated the two germline ends. The CDR3 contains 13 residues. The CDR3 is CASSLLQAHEQYF. The CDR3 DNA sequence: TGTGCCAGCAGTTTGCTCCAGGCTCACGAGCAGTACTTC.

The genes are TRBV19 and TRBJ2-2; possible D gene TRBD1, 5 bases. There are 12 residues in the CDR3. Trimming removed 6 bases at V and 5 bases at J, with 7 bases between. Germline V CDR1 and CDR2: LNHDA, SQIVND (reference sequence). In DNA, the CDR3 is TGTGCCAGTAGCAGGGTAACCGGGGAGCTGTTTTTT. It is translated as CASSRVTGELFF.

The rearrangement uses TRBV7-2 and TRBJ2-5; maybe TRBD2 (5 bases). This CDR3 is built from 13 residues. Germline CDR1 SGHTA, CDR2 FQGNSA. The V and J ends lost 3 bases and 6 bases respectively, with 11 bases between them. CDR3 in DNA: TGTGCCAGCAGCTTTACCGTAGCGAAGACCCAGTACTTC. This encodes CASSFTVAKTQYF.

CDR3 nucleotides: TGTGCCTGGGGGGGACTAGCAGAGCAGTACTTC. It codes for CAWGGLAEQYF. This rearrangement joins TRBV30 to TRBJ2-7, with 9 bases matching TRBD2. V lost 5 bases to trimming and J lost 7 bases; unmatched junction nucleotides: 3. Germline CDR1 is GTSNPN and CDR2 is SVGIG (reference sequence). The CDR3 is 11 amino acids. Full variable domain (missing parts from reference TRBV30 and TRBJ2-7): SQTIHQWPATLVQPVGSPLSLECTVEGTSNPNLYWYRQAAGRGLQLLFYSVGIGQISSEVPQNLSASRPQDRQFILSSKKLLLSDSGFYLCAWGGLAEQYFGPGTRLTVT.

V and J are TRBV27 and TRBJ2-7; 10 nucleotides agree with TRBD1. V was clipped by 7 bases and J by 2 bases; unmatched bases: 8. This CDR3 contains 15 residues. The germline V gene has CDR1 MNHEY and CDR2 SMNVEV (reference sequence). As DNA, the CDR3 is TGTGCCAGCACCCTAACCGGGACAGGGGCCTACGAGCAGTACTTC. This codes for CASTLTGTGAYEQYF.

The chain employs TRBV28 and TRBJ2-1; D is possibly TRBD1 (5 bases). The V gene's germline CDR1 is MDHEN and CDR2 SYDVKM. The ends were cut back, 7 bases at V and 5 bases at J, with 12 bases in the middle. This CDR3 region has 13 residues. The CDR3 nucleotides are TGTGCCAGCACCCCGACAGAACACAATGAGCAGTTCTTC. Translation gives CASTPTEHNEQFF.

This chain links TRBV27 with TRBJ2-7; TRBD1 agrees at 8 bases. Germline V gives CDR1 MNHEY, CDR2 SMNVEV (reference sequence). J was trimmed by 5 bases and V by 9 bases; bases with no gene match: 9. This CDR3 comprises 13 residues. The CDR3 sequence: CASSRQGSDEQYF. CDR3 DNA sequence: TGTGCCAGTAGCCGACAGGGGTCAGACGAGCAGTACTTC.

This sequence joins TRBV9 and TRBJ2-3; D is unclear. The CDR3 loop spans 14 amino acids. Germline assignment: CDR1 SGDLS and CDR2 YYNGEE. Trimming removed 0 bases from V and 0 bases from J, with 5 bases in between. The CDR3 here is CASSVARSTDTQYF. CDR3 in DNA: TGTGCCAGCAGCGTAGCGAGAAGCACAGATACGCAGTATTTT.

The V call is TRBV27, the J call TRBJ2-7, with D possibly TRBD1 on 6 matching bases. V dropped 6 bases and J dropped 5 bases, with 20 bases sitting between them. CDR1 is MNHEY, CDR2 SMNVEV, per germline (reference sequence). CDR3 length: 15 amino acids. The CDR3 here is CASSFNRDRANEQYF. For the CDR3, the DNA is TGTGCCAGCAGCTTCAACAGGGACCGGGCCAACGAGCAGTACTTC.

The chain couples TRBV7-2 to TRBJ2-1; D may be TRBD2 (6 bases). This CDR3 contains 14 residues. V lost 5 bases and J lost 12, with 20 bases in between. Looked up from germline, CDR1 is SGHTA and CDR2 is FQGNSA. In nucleotides, the CDR3 is TGTGCCAGCAGCACGGGACTGCAAAATTCTTTGCAGTTCTTC. Translated: CASSTGLQNSLQFF.

V gene TRBV27 combines with J gene TRBJ1-1; the match to TRBD1 covers 7 bases. Trimming removed 5 bases from V and 5 bases from J; junction bases left unmatched: 11. The CDR3 loop spans 15 amino acids. CDR1 and CDR2 (germline): MNHEY, SMNVEV (reference sequence). The DNA of the CDR3 is TGTGCCAGCAGTGGAGACAGGGTTGAGGGAACTGAAGCTTTCTTT. It is translated as CASSGDRVEGTEAFF.

This chain joins TRBV4-1 and TRBJ1-5; D ambiguous. Germline V gives CDR1 MGHRA, CDR2 YSYEKL. The CDR3 has 15 residues. Trimming shortened V by 1 base and J by 4 bases, and 11 bases separated the two germline ends. DNA of the CDR3: TGCGCCAGCAGCCAAGTGGTTGGAGGGAATCAGCCCCAGCATTTT. It translates to CASSQVVGGNQPQHF.

The CDR3 reads CASRLAGTSVSNEQFF. The CDR3 DNA follows: TGTGCCAGCAGACTTGCCGGGACTAGCGTATCCAATGAGCAGTTCTTC. V is TRBV27 and J is TRBJ2-1, with TRBD2 identical over 10 bases. This CDR3 is built from 16 residues. Losses at the gene ends were 6 bases for V and 6 bases for J; bases not matched to a gene: 11. CDR1 is MNHEY and CDR2 is SMNVEV in the germline V gene (reference sequence).